This T cell receptor (beta chain) was sequenced in a study of blood T cell repertoires in COVID-19. Study information: From the United States, Italy and Spain came samples of acute and convalescent COVID-19.

Individuals drawn from 24 US areas were roughly 18 to 95 years old. Assignments of participants to cohorts depended upon their own reported clinical history. Sequencing used immunoSEQ multiplex PCR; TCRdb keeps in-frame clones, though not all of them. The data show 150,000 to 200,000 clones, with roughly 82% seen just once and 4% to 6.5% held by the top ten. The CDR3 has 15 residues. The germline V gene has CDR1 LGHDT and CDR2 YNNKEL (reference sequence). Trimming stripped 0 bases from V and 4 bases from J, with 10 bases between. The origin of this receptor is a woman aged 55-70 years with acute COVID-19. The rearrangement joins TRBV3-1 (or the pseudogene TRBV3-2) to TRBJ1-3; D call uncertain. Material: PBMCs or T cells enriched from blood (not recorded which). The CDR3 bases are TGTGCCAGCAGCCAAGATCGAGTCCCCGGAAACACCATATATTTT. Its translation: CASSQDRVPGNTIYF.